This note documents a single T cell receptor beta chain sequence. What it binds is unknown. The table came from immunoSEQ multiplex PCR; TCRdb's copy has only in-frame clones and leaves some out. Of roughly 61,000 clones listed, more than 80% are singletons. The data originate from a study of T cells in localized non-small cell lung cancer. The study, taken as a whole, reports: Because sequencing included only one region (of the tumor), heterogeneity remains possible. Uninvolved nearby lung showed the greatest T cell clonality, exceeding that found in tumor.

Germline-derived CDR1 and CDR2 are SNHLY and FYNNEI. This CDR3 region has 16 residues. Losses at the gene ends were 7 bases for V and 5 bases for J; bases not matched to a gene: 14. This specimen consisted of PBMCs, obtained before any cancer treatment. This sequence originates from a man between 40 and 69 years old with stage II lung adenocarcinoma. V usage is TRBV2 and J usage is TRBJ2-3; 8 bases match TRBD1. CDR3 sequence (DNA): TGTGCCAGCACCCCAACCTCAGGGGGCGAGGTAGATACGCAGTATTTT. It specifies CASTPTSGGEVDTQYF.